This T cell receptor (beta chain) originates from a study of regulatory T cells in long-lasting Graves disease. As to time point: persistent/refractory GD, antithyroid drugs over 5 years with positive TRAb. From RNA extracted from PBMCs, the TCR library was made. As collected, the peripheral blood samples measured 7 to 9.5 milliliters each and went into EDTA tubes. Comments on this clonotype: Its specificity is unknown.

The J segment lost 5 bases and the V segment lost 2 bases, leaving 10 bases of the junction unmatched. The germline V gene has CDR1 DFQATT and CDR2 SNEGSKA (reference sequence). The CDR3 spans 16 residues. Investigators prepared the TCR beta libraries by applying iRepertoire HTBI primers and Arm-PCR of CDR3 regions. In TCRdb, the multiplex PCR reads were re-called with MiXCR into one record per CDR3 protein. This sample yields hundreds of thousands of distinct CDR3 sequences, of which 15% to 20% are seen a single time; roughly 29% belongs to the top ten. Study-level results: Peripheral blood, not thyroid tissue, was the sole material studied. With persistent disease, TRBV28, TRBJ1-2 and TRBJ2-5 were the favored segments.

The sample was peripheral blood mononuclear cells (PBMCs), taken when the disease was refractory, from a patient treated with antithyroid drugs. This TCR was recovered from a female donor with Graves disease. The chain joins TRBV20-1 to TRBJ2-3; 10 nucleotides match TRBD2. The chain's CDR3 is CSARTWTSGRVDTQYF. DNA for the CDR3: TGCAGTGCTAGAACATGGACTAGCGGAAGGGTAGATACGCAGTATTTT.